This T cell receptor beta chain was captured in a study of control samples from healthy donors and cancer patients. Looked up from germline, CDR1 is LGHDT and CDR2 is YNNKEL (reference sequence). V was clipped by 0 bases and J by 8 bases, with 17 bases between them. This CDR3 contains 16 residues. Clones were sequenced by immunoSEQ multiplex PCR, and TCRdb holds only the in-frame ones, with some missing. This sample has about 98,000 clones, with around 80% found just once. The specimen sequenced was blood. The V gene is TRBV3-1 (or the pseudogene TRBV3-2), the J gene TRBJ2-1; D is possibly TRBD1 (6 bases). The origin of this receptor is a man aged 55 to 70 in good health. CDR3 nucleotides: TGTGCCAGCAGCCAAGATCTGCCAGGGGCCGGGGATGAGCAGTTCTTC. Translation gives CASSQDLPGAGDEQFF.